A single sample is the source of the 11 T cell receptor beta chains below, sequenced in a study of T cells in localized non-small cell lung cancer (dated by TCRdb to 2018 to 2020). The library was produced with the immunoSEQ multiplex PCR assay. In TCRdb, the immuneACCESS table is reduced to in-frame sequences with V and J assigned. These tables do not hold every clone; where another copy was compared, an unresolved V gene accounts for under half, and the others remain unexplained. The sample table shows 7,000 to 8,500 clones, and over 50% are seen once. About 7.3% of the sample is taken by the ten largest. This specimen consisted of lymph node tissue, obtained before any cancer treatment. The source of these receptors is a male donor aged 60 or over with stage I squamous cell lung carcinoma.

J is TRBJ2-4 and V is TRBV6-8; D possibly corresponds to TRBD1 (6 bases). V was trimmed by 7 bases and J by 8 bases, leaving 21 bases between them. The CDR3 spans 15 residues. In germline, CDR1 is MNHGY, CDR2 SAAAGT. CDR3 amino acids: CASTGRDTPNDIQYF. The CDR3, as DNA: TGTGCCAGCACAGGCCGGGACACTCCGAATGACATTCAGTACTTC.

V gene TRBV28 combines with J gene TRBJ1-2; D is undetermined. V dropped 5 bases and J dropped 7 bases, with 14 bases sitting between them. There are 13 residues in the CDR3. Germline assignment: CDR1 MDHEN and CDR2 SYDVKM. As DNA, the CDR3 is TGTGCCAGCAGTGCCGGACGGACTAGTGGCTACACCTTC. This sequence encodes CASSAGRTSGYTF.

The chain uses TRBV19 and TRBJ2-5; 9 bases are a match to TRBD1. The J segment lost 7 bases and the V segment lost 4 bases, leaving 7 bases of the junction unmatched. CDR3 length equals 14 residues. Looked up from germline, CDR1 is LNHDA and CDR2 is SQIVND (reference sequence). CDR3 region: CASSTTGGSGTQYF. The DNA of the CDR3 is TGTGCCAGTAGTACCACAGGGGGCTCTGGGACCCAGTACTTC.

The rearrangement links TRBV16 to TRBJ1-1; no definite D call. The CDR3 is 15 residues long. Trimming took 2 bases from V and 0 from J, leaving 10 bases between them. In germline, CDR1 is KGHSY, CDR2 FQNENV. CDR3 in amino acids: CASSQLGQVNTEAFF. CDR3 DNA: TGTGCCAGCAGCCAACTAGGGCAAGTGAACACTGAAGCTTTCTTT.

The chain combines TRBV18 with TRBJ2-2; D is perhaps TRBD1 or TRBD2 (5 bases each). There are 13 residues in the CDR3. Germline V lookup: CDR1 KGHSH, CDR2 LQKENI. V lost 3 bases and J 6 bases, leaving 8 bases between the germline ends. The CDR3 nucleotides read TGTGCCAGCTCACCGGGGCGGGCCGGGGAGCTGTTTTTT. This gives the protein CASSPGRAGELFF.

This clone has just a few counts. J is TRBJ2-1 and V is TRBV6-8, with 14 positions matching TRBD2. V trimming: 10 bases; J trimming: 7 bases; junction bases outside the gene matches: 15. CDR3 size: 17 residues. Germline V gives CDR1 MNHGY, CDR2 SAAAGT. For the CDR3, the DNA is TGTGCCATCAGCCCCGGGACTAGCGGGAGTTCTCGGAATGAGCAGTTCTTC. As protein: CAISPGTSGSSRNEQFF.

The chain combines TRBV5-1 with TRBJ2-4; 9 bases match TRBD1. Germline values: CDR1 SGHRS, CDR2 YFSETQ. J gave up 10 bases and V 4 bases, and 9 bases lay outside the gene matches. This CDR3 has 14 amino acids. The CDR3 sequence: CASSTGTGLTIQYF. The DNA for the CDR3 is TGCGCCAGCAGCACCGGGACAGGGCTGACAATTCAGTACTTC. Full variable domain (remainder filled in from reference TRBV5-1 and TRBJ2-4): KAGVTQTPRYLIKTRGQQVTLSCSPISGHRSVSWYQQTPGQGLQFLFEYFSETQRNKGNFPGRFSGRQFSNSRSEMNVSTLELGDSALYLCASSTGTGLTIQYFGAGTRLSVL.

This clone was detected only a few times. The chain is built from TRBV6-8 and TRBJ1-4; unclear D gene. The CDR3 totals 12 residues. Trimming pared 7 bases from V and 8 bases from J, leaving 11 bases between. Germline CDR1 and CDR2: MNHGY and SAAAGT. The CDR3: CASKEVREKLFF. Here the CDR3 DNA reads TGTGCCAGCAAAGAGGTCAGGGAAAAACTGTTTTTT.

This rearrangement joins TRBV9 to TRBJ1-4, with D tentatively TRBD1 (5 bases). This CDR3 contains 15 residues. CDR1 and CDR2 from the germline V gene are SGDLS and YYNGEE. V was cut by 2 bases and J by 8 bases, with 16 bases left in between. Written as DNA, the CDR3 is TGTGCCAGCAGCGTGGCAGGGTTTCTGGGAGAAAAACTGTTTTTT. This codes for CASSVAGFLGEKLFF.

The rearrangement uses TRBV27 and TRBJ2-7, with TRBD2 as a possible D gene (6 bases). Trimming removed 8 bases from V and 2 bases from J, with 16 bases in between. CDR1 MNHEY and CDR2 SMNVEV come from the germline V gene (reference sequence). This CDR3 contains 14 residues. CDR3 sequence reads: CASSAASVTYEQYF. The DNA of the CDR3 is TGTGCCAGCTCCGCGGCTAGCGTGACCTACGAGCAGTACTTC.

The rearrangement joins TRBV10-2 to TRBJ2-1; 9 bases align to TRBD2. The germline V gene has CDR1 WSHSY and CDR2 SAAADI. V lost 4 bases and J lost 2; bases outside the gene matches: 3. This CDR3 has 15 amino acids. The CDR3 DNA follows: TGCGCCAGCAGTGGACTAGCGGCTACCTACAATGAGCAGTTCTTC. It yields the protein CASSGLAATYNEQFF.